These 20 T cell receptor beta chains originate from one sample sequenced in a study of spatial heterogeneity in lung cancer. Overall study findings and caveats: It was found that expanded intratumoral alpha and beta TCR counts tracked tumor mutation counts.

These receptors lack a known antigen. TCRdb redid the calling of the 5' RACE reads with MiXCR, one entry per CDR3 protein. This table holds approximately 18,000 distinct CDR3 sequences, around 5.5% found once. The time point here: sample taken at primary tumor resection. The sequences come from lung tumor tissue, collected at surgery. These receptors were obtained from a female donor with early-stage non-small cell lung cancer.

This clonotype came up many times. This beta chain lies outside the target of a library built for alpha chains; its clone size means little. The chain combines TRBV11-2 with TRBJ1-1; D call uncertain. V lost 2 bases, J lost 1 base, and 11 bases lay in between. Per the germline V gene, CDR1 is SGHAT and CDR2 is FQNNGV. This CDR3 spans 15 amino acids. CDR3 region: CASSLWVSENTEAFF. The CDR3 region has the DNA TGTGCCAGCAGCTTATGGGTTTCCGAGAACACTGAAGCTTTCTTT.

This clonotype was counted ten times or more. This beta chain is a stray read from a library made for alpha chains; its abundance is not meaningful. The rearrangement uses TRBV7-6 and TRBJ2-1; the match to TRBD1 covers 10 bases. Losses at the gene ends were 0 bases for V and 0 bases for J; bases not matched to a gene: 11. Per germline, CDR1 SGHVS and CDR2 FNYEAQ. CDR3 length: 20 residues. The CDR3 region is CASSLALPGTGDNSYNEQFF. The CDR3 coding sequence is TGTGCCAGCAGCTTAGCGCTCCCCGGGACAGGGGACAACTCCTACAATGAGCAGTTCTTC.

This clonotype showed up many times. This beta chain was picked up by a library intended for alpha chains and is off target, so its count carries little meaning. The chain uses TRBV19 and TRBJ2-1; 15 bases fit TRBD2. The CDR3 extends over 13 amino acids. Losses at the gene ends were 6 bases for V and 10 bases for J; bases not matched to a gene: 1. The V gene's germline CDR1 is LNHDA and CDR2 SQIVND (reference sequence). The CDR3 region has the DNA TGTGCCAGTAGAGGGACTAGCGGGAGGGAGCAGTTCTTC. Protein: CASRGTSGREQFF.

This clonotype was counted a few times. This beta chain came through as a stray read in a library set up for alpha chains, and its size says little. CDR3 coding DNA: TGTGCCAGCAGTTTATCGACGCGGGAGGGTCACGAGCAGTACTTC. Translated: CASSLSTREGHEQYF. The chain carries TRBV27 and TRBJ2-7; 9 positions agree with TRBD2. CDR3 length equals 15 residues. The germline gives CDR1 MNHEY, CDR2 SMNVEV (reference sequence). Trimming at V came to 0 bases and at J to 5 bases, leaving 5 bases not matched to a gene.

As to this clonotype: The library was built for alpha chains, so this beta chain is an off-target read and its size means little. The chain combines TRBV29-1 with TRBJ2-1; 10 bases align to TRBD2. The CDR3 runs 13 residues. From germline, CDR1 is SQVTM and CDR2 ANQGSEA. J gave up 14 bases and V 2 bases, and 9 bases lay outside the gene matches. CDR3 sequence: CSVETGLAGVKFF. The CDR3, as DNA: TGCAGCGTTGAAACGGGCCTAGCGGGAGTCAAGTTCTTC.

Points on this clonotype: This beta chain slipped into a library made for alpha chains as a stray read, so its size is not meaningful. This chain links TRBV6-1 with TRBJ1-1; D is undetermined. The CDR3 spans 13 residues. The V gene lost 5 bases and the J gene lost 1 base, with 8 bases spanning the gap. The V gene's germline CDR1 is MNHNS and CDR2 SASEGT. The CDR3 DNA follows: TGTGCCAGCAGTACACGACGGAACACTGAAGCTTTCTTT. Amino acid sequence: CASSTRRNTEAFF.

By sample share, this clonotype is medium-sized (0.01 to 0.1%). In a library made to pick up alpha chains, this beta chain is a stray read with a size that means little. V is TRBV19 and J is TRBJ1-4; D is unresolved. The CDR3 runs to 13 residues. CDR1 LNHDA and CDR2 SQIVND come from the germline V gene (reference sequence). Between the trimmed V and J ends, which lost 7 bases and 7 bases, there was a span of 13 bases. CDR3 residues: CASKARAVEKLFF. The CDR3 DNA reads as TGTGCCAGTAAGGCTCGAGCCGTTGAAAAACTGTTTTTT.

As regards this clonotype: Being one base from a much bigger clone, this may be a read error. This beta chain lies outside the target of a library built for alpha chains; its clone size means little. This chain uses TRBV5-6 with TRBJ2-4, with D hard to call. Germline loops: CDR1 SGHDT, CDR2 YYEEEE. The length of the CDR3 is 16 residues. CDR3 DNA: TGTGCCAGCAGCGAATGGGGTTCGTTAGCCGAAAACATTCAGTACTTC. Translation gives CASSEWGSLAENIQYF.

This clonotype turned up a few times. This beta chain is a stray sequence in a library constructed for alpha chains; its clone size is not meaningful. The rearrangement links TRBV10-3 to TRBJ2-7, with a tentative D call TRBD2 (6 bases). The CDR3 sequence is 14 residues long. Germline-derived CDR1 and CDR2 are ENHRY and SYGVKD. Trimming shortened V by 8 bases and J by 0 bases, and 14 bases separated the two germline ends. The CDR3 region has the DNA TGTGCCATCTCCGGGAGCATACCCTCCTACGAGCAGTACTTC. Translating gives CAISGSIPSYEQYF.

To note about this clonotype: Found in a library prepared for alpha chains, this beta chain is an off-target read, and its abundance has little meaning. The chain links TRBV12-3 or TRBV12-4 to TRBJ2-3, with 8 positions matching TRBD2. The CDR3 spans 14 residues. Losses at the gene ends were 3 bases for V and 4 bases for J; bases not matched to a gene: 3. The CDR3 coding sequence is TGTGCCAGCAGTTTTGGGACTAGGGCAGATACGCAGTATTTT. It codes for CASSFGTRADTQYF.

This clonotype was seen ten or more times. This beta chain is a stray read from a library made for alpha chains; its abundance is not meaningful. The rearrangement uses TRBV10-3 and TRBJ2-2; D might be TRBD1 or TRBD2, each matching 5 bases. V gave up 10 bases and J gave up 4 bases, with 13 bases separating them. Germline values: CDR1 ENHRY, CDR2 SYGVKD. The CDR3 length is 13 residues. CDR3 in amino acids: CATWETATGELFF. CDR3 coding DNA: TGTGCCACCTGGGAGACAGCCACCGGGGAGCTGTTTTTT.

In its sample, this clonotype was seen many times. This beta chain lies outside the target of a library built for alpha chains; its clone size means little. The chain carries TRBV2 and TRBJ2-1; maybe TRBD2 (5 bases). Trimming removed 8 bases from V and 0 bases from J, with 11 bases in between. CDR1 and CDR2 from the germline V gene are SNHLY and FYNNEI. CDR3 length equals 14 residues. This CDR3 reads CASGRASSYNEQFF. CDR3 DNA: TGTGCCAGCGGGCGGGCTAGCTCCTACAATGAGCAGTTCTTC.

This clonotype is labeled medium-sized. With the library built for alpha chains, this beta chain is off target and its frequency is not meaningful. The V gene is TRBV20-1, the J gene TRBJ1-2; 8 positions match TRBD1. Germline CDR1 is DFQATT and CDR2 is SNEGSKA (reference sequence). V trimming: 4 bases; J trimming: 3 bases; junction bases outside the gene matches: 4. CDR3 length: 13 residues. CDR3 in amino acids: CSATLTGDYGYTF. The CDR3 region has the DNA TGCAGTGCTACCCTGACAGGGGACTATGGCTACACCTTC.

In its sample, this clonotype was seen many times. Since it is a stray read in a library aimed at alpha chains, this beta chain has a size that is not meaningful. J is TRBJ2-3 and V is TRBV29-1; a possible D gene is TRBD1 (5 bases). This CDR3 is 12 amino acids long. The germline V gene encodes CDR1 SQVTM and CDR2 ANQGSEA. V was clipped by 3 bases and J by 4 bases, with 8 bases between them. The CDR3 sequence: CSVEKGPDTQYF. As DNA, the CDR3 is TGCAGCGTTGAGAAGGGGCCAGATACGCAGTATTTT.

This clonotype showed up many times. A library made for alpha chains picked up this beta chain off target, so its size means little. In DNA, the CDR3 is TGTGCCAGCAGCACTAGCGGGAGGGCCGCGTACTTC. Translated, it gives CASSTSGRAAYF. The chain couples TRBV12-3 or TRBV12-4 to TRBJ2-5, with TRBD2 identical over 13 bases. CDR3 length: 12 amino acids. Losses at the gene ends were 6 bases for V and 13 bases for J; bases not matched to a gene: 5.

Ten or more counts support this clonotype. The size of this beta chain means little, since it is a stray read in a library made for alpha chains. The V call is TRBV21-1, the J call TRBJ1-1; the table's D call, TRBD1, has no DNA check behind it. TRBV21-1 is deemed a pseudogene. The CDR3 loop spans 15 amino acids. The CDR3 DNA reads TGTGCCAGCAGCAAAGAGGGGTTGCGGAACACTGAAGCTTTCTTT. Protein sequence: CASSKEGLRNTEAFF.

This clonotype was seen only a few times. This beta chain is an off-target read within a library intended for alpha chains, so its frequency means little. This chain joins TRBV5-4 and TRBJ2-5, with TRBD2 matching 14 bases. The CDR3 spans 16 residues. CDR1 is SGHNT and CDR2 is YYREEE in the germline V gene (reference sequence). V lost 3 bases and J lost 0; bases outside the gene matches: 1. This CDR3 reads CASSWGLAGDQETQYF. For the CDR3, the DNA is TGTGCCAGCAGCTGGGGACTAGCGGGAGACCAAGAGACCCAGTACTTC.

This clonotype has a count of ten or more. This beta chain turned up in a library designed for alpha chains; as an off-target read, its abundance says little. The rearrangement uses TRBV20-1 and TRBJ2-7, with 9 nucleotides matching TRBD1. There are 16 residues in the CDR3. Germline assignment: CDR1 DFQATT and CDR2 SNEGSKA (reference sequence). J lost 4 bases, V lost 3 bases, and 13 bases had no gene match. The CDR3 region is CSASPGTGPLTYEQYF. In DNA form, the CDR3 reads TGCAGTGCTAGCCCCGGGACAGGGCCTTTAACTTACGAGCAGTACTTC.

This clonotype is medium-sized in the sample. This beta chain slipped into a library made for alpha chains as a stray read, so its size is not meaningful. CDR3 sequence (DNA): TGTGCCAGCGGCCTAGCGGGAAACACCGGGGAGCTGTTTTTT. Translating gives CASGLAGNTGELFF. This chain joins TRBV7-2 and TRBJ2-2; TRBD2 matches 9 bases. This CDR3 comprises 14 residues. Germline V gene data show CDR1 as SGHTA and CDR2 as FQGNSA. V shed 8 bases and J 2 bases; nucleotides not matched to a gene: 3.

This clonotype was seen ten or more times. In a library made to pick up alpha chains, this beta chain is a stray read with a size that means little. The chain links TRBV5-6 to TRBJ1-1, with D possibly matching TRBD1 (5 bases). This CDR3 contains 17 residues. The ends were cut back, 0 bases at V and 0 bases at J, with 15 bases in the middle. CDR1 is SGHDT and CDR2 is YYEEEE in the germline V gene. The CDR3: CASSLAGRAKMNTEAFF. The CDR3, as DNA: TGTGCCAGCAGCTTGGCGGGCAGGGCCAAAATGAACACTGAAGCTTTCTTT.